These T cell receptor beta chains were read from a single sample in a study of blood T cell repertoires in COVID-19. The assay was immunoSEQ multiplex PCR, and TCRdb's table has in-frame clones only and misses some. The data show around 65,000 clones, 70% to 85% seen once. Sequenced: peripheral blood. Receptors originate from a man aged 55 to 69 with acute or convalescent COVID-19. The CDR3 runs from the conserved cysteine through the conserved F or W. A D gene is named only where the DNA matches it firmly. Rows give clone size only sometimes, using once, few, many, or a class for an expanded clone.

v_gene: TRBV18; abundance: -; j_gene: TRBJ2-1; d_gene: TRBD1; CDR3nt: TGTGCCAGCCGCCGATCCGGGACAGGGTATGAAGATGAGCAGTTCTTC; CDR3aa: CASRRSGTGYEDEQFF
v_gene: TRBV18; abundance: -; j_gene: TRBJ2-5; d_gene: -; CDR3nt: TGTGCCAGCTCACCGGGGGGTGAAGAGACCCAGTACTTC; CDR3aa: CASSPGGEETQYF
v_gene: TRBV5-4; abundance: few; j_gene: TRBJ2-7; d_gene: TRBD2; CDR3nt: TGTGCCAGCAGCTTACGGACTAGCGGGAGTGATCATGAGCAGTACTTC; CDR3aa: CASSLRTSGSDHEQYF
v_gene: TRBV4-3; abundance: -; j_gene: TRBJ2-6; d_gene: -; CDR3nt: TGCGCCAGCAGCCAACGCCTCGGTGGGGGCAAGAGCTCTGGGGCCAACGTCCTGACTTTC; CDR3aa: CASSQRLGGGKSSGANVLTF
v_gene: TRBV24-1; abundance: -; j_gene: TRBJ1-3; d_gene: -; CDR3nt: TGTGCCACCAGTGATTGGCCGGTGGGGCGTAGAAACACCATATATTTT; CDR3aa: CATSDWPVGRRNTIYF
v_gene: TRBV5-5; abundance: -; j_gene: TRBJ2-7; d_gene: TRBD2; CDR3nt: TGTGCCAGCAGCTCCCGGGACTACATTGTGCACGAGCAGTACTTC; CDR3aa: CASSSRDYIVHEQYF
v_gene: TRBV5-1; abundance: -; j_gene: TRBJ1-2; d_gene: TRBD1; CDR3nt: TGCGCCAGCAGCTACTACAGGGGGCAAGGCTATGGCTACACCTTC; CDR3aa: CASSYYRGQGYGYTF
v_gene: TRBV6-5; abundance: -; j_gene: TRBJ1-1; d_gene: -; CDR3nt: TGTGCCAGCACCGAAATTCCGGGGTATGAAGCTTTCTTT; CDR3aa: CASTEIPGYEAFF
v_gene: TRBV30; abundance: -; j_gene: TRBJ2-7; d_gene: TRBD2; CDR3nt: TGTGCCTGGAGCCCCGGGACTAGTTACCTCTACGAGCAGTACTTC; CDR3aa: CAWSPGTSYLYEQYF
v_gene: TRBV5-6; abundance: -; j_gene: TRBJ2-3; d_gene: TRBD2; CDR3nt: TGTGCCAGCAGCTTATCGACTAGCGGGAGGAGGAGCACAGATACGCAGTATTTT; CDR3aa: CASSLSTSGRRSTDTQYF
v_gene: TRBV7-2; abundance: once; j_gene: TRBJ2-1; d_gene: -; CDR3nt: TGTGCCAGCAGCTTAGGCCCAACTCTTAATCAGTTCTTC; CDR3aa: CASSLGPTLNQFF
v_gene: TRBV25-1; abundance: -; j_gene: TRBJ2-7; d_gene: -; CDR3nt: TGTGCCAGCAGTGGGGGAGTGTACGAGCAGTACTTC; CDR3aa: CASSGGVYEQYF
v_gene: TRBV19; abundance: -; j_gene: TRBJ1-2; d_gene: TRBD1; CDR3nt: TGTGCCAGTGGGGACAGCTATGGCTACACCTTC; CDR3aa: CASGDSYGYTF
v_gene: TRBV5-4; abundance: -; j_gene: TRBJ2-7; d_gene: -; CDR3nt: TGTGCCAGCAGCTTGGGTGCTAGCTGGAACGAGCAGTACTTC; CDR3aa: CASSLGASWNEQYF
v_gene: TRBV10-3; abundance: -; j_gene: TRBJ1-6; d_gene: -; CDR3nt: TGTGCCATCAGTGAGTCCTCGACGGGAAATTCACCCCTCCACTTT; CDR3aa: CAISESSTGNSPLHF
v_gene: TRBV7-2; abundance: -; j_gene: TRBJ1-1; d_gene: -; CDR3nt: TGTGCCAGCAGCCAGAACACTGAAGCTTTCTTT; CDR3aa: CASSQNTEAFF
v_gene: TRBV4-3; abundance: -; j_gene: TRBJ1-1; d_gene: TRBD1; CDR3nt: TGCGCCAGCAGCCGCCGACAGGGGTACACTGAAGCTTTCTTT; CDR3aa: CASSRRQGYTEAFF
v_gene: TRBV5-1; abundance: once; j_gene: TRBJ2-2; d_gene: TRBD2; CDR3nt: TGCGCCAGCAGCTTGAGACGAGTTGACAGGGAAAGACTAGCGGAGATCACCGGGGAGCTGTTTTTT; CDR3aa: CASSLRRVDRERLAEITGELFF
v_gene: TRBV3-1/TRBV3-2; abundance: -; j_gene: TRBJ1-2; d_gene: TRBD1; CDR3nt: TGTGCCAGCAGCCCATGGACAGGGGGTAATTTTGGCTACACCTTC; CDR3aa: CASSPWTGGNFGYTF
v_gene: TRBV5-4; abundance: -; j_gene: TRBJ2-1; d_gene: -; CDR3nt: TGTGCCAGCAGCTTCCAGGGTTTGAACGAGCAGTTCTTC; CDR3aa: CASSFQGLNEQFF
v_gene: TRBV19; abundance: -; j_gene: TRBJ2-2; d_gene: TRBD1; CDR3nt: TGTGCCAGTAGCACCCGGGACAGATACACCGGGGAGCTGTTTTTT; CDR3aa: CASSTRDRYTGELFF
v_gene: TRBV11-3; abundance: -; j_gene: TRBJ2-2; d_gene: -; CDR3nt: TGTGCCAGCAGCTTAGTCCGGGGCACCGGGGAGCTGTTTTTT; CDR3aa: CASSLVRGTGELFF
v_gene: TRBV27; abundance: -; j_gene: TRBJ2-1; d_gene: TRBD1; CDR3nt: TGTGCCAGCAGCGAAGCCGGGACAGGGAGGGGGAATGAGCAGTTCTTC; CDR3aa: CASSEAGTGRGNEQFF
v_gene: TRBV21-1; abundance: -; j_gene: TRBJ2-1; d_gene: -; CDR3nt: TGTGCCAGCAGCAAAGGTCCCGGGAGGGCAAACAATGAGCAGTTCTTC; CDR3aa: CASSKGPGRANNEQFF
v_gene: TRBV3-1/TRBV3-2; abundance: -; j_gene: TRBJ2-1; d_gene: TRBD1; CDR3nt: TGTGCCAGCAGCCAAGATGACAGGGCCGCCTACAATGAGCAGTTCTTC; CDR3aa: CASSQDDRAAYNEQFF
v_gene: TRBV5-6; abundance: -; j_gene: TRBJ1-1; d_gene: -; CDR3nt: TGTGCCAGCAGCTTCAGGGGAGTCACGAACACTGAAGCTTTCTTT; CDR3aa: CASSFRGVTNTEAFF
v_gene: TRBV15; abundance: -; j_gene: TRBJ1-6; d_gene: -; CDR3nt: TGTGCCACCAGCGAACCCTGGGGGCTGAATTCACCCCTCCACTTT; CDR3aa: CATSEPWGLNSPLHF
v_gene: TRBV30; abundance: -; j_gene: TRBJ1-2; d_gene: -; CDR3nt: TGTGCCTGGAGCCTACAGGGATCCTATGGCTACACCTTC; CDR3aa: CAWSLQGSYGYTF
v_gene: TRBV5-6; abundance: few; j_gene: TRBJ1-1; d_gene: TRBD1; CDR3nt: TGTGCCACCTCCCGGGCCGGGACAGCCATGAACACTGAAGCTTTCTTT; CDR3aa: CATSRAGTAMNTEAFF
v_gene: TRBV10-2; abundance: -; j_gene: TRBJ1-6; d_gene: -; CDR3nt: TGCGCCAGCACAACCAGGGGTTCACCCCTCCACTTT; CDR3aa: CASTTRGSPLHF
v_gene: TRBV19; abundance: -; j_gene: TRBJ2-7; d_gene: TRBD1; CDR3nt: TGTGCCAGTAGTCCTCGACAGGGGAGAAACGAGCAGTACTTC; CDR3aa: CASSPRQGRNEQYF
v_gene: TRBV19; abundance: once; j_gene: TRBJ2-2; d_gene: TRBD2; CDR3nt: TGTGCCAGTAGTACGGGGACTAGCCGTACCGGGGAGCTGTTTTTT; CDR3aa: CASSTGTSRTGELFF
v_gene: TRBV28; abundance: few; j_gene: TRBJ1-4; d_gene: -; CDR3nt: TGTGCCAGCCAGCGGCCTACTAATGAAAAACTGTTTTTT; CDR3aa: CASQRPTNEKLFF
v_gene: TRBV7-2; abundance: -; j_gene: TRBJ2-3; d_gene: TRBD2; CDR3nt: TGTGCCAGCAGCGAAGGACTAGCGGGAGTCGATACGCAGTATTTT; CDR3aa: CASSEGLAGVDTQYF
v_gene: TRBV5-1; abundance: few; j_gene: TRBJ1-1; d_gene: -; CDR3nt: TGCGCCAGCAGCGACCGAACAGGAATGAACACTGAAGCTTTCTTT; CDR3aa: CASSDRTGMNTEAFF
v_gene: TRBV27; abundance: -; j_gene: TRBJ2-1; d_gene: TRBD2; CDR3nt: TGTGCCAGCAGTTTAACCCTGACTAGCGGAAACTTCTACAATGAGCAGTTCTTC; CDR3aa: CASSLTLTSGNFYNEQFF
v_gene: TRBV5-1; abundance: -; j_gene: TRBJ2-2; d_gene: -; CDR3nt: TGCGCCAGCAGCTCCACAGGGATCACCGGGGAGCTGTTTTTT; CDR3aa: CASSSTGITGELFF
v_gene: TRBV6-5; abundance: -; j_gene: TRBJ1-5; d_gene: -; CDR3nt: TGTGCCAGCACCCGAGGCAGATTCAATCAGCCCCAGCATTTT; CDR3aa: CASTRGRFNQPQHF
v_gene: TRBV9; abundance: few; j_gene: TRBJ1-2; d_gene: -; CDR3nt: TGTGCCAGCAGCCCGGACATTAACTATGGCTACACCTTC; CDR3aa: CASSPDINYGYTF
v_gene: TRBV6-2/TRBV6-3; abundance: -; j_gene: TRBJ2-7; d_gene: -; CDR3nt: TGTGCCAGCAGCACCATTCTGGCAGGAGGGCGCTACGAGCAGTACTTC; CDR3aa: CASSTILAGGRYEQYF